One sample yielded the 32 T cell receptor beta chains listed below, sequenced in a study of shared clonotypes between healthy human individuals. Sequenced by immunoSEQ multiplex PCR; TCRdb stores in-frame clones only, minus some. The table has approximately 530,000 clones, about 95% seen once. The sequenced sample was naive CD4+ T cells sorted from blood. Described subset: CD45RA+ positively selected. Receptor source: a woman in her 30s in good health.

The table lists this clone with a count of one. V is TRBV10-3 and J is TRBJ2-1; D not certain. The germline gives CDR1 ENHRY, CDR2 SYGVKD. The CDR3 covers 12 residues. V lost 4 bases to trimming and J lost 10 bases, with 11 bases between them. CDR3 bases: TGTGCCATCAGTGTCATCCAGAGCGAGCAGTTCTTC. Protein sequence: CAISVIQSEQFF.

The gene calls are TRBV5-6 and TRBJ2-7; D uncertain. Germline CDR1 and CDR2: SGHDT and YYEEEE. The V and J ends lost 1 base and 4 bases respectively, with 9 bases between them. The CDR3 consists of 13 residues. CDR3 loop: CASSLYTVYEQYF. In nucleotides, the CDR3 is TGTGCCAGCAGCTTGTACACAGTGTACGAGCAGTACTTC.

The V and J genes are TRBV19 and TRBJ1-5; D gene uncertain. Germline CDR1 LNHDA, CDR2 SQIVND (reference sequence). V shed 4 bases and J shed 3 bases, with 13 bases lying between them. The CDR3 length is 15 residues. The CDR3 DNA is TGTGCCAGTAGTACCGGAGGAGGGATCAATCAGCCCCAGCATTTT. This gives the protein CASSTGGGINQPQHF.

The chain uses TRBV29-1 and TRBJ1-2; the match to TRBD1 covers 10 bases. This CDR3 is 15 amino acids long. V shed 4 bases, J shed 8 bases, and the junction held 13 bases outside the gene matches. CDR1 and CDR2 from the germline V gene are SQVTM and ANQGSEA. The CDR3 loop is CSVGTGGTRGVGYTF. CDR3 sequence (DNA): TGCAGCGTTGGGACAGGGGGTACAAGAGGAGTCGGCTACACCTTC.

This chain's CDR3 is CASSYPGTGRTEAFF. DNA for the CDR3: TGTGCCAGCAGTTACCCCGGGACAGGGCGGACTGAAGCTTTCTTT. The chain has TRBV6-5 and TRBJ1-1; 9 nucleotides align to TRBD1. The CDR3 contains 15 residues. The germline gives CDR1 MNHEY, CDR2 SVGAGI. Unmatched junction bases numbered 6, after V lost 2 bases and J lost 5 bases.

The rearrangement links TRBV19 to TRBJ2-1, with TRBD2 matching over 9 bases. Germline V gives CDR1 LNHDA, CDR2 SQIVND (reference sequence). CDR3 length: 16 amino acids. V dropped 3 bases and J dropped 10; count of bases not matched to a gene: 13. CDR3 residues: CASSIGTSRNSREQFF. The CDR3 DNA is TGTGCCAGTAGTATTGGGACTAGCCGTAATAGCCGAGAGCAGTTCTTC.

The rearrangement links TRBV28 to TRBJ2-4; D is uncertain. Germline V lookup: CDR1 MDHEN, CDR2 SYDVKM. This CDR3 region has 15 residues. V shed 6 bases and J shed 2 bases, with 14 bases lying between them. This CDR3 is CASSLLGVSKNIQYF. The CDR3 region has the DNA TGTGCCAGCAGCCTCTTAGGAGTTTCCAAAAACATTCAGTACTTC.

The V gene is TRBV7-9, the J gene TRBJ2-4; D gene uncertain. The V gene's germline CDR1 is SEHNR and CDR2 FQNEAQ (reference sequence). The CDR3 has 16 residues. The germline V and J ends were trimmed by 4 bases and 4 bases, with 17 bases remaining between them. The CDR3 DNA follows: TGTGCCAGCAGCTCTATTGGGCCAAGAAAGAAAAACATTCAGTACTTC. Amino acids: CASSSIGPRKKNIQYF.

Comment on this clone: Other DNA sequences in the sample encode the same CDR3. The genes are TRBV5-1 and TRBJ2-5; TRBD1 is a possible D gene (5 bases). This CDR3 has 15 residues. With 0 bases removed from V and 2 bases from J, the gap between germline ends came to 11 bases. In germline, CDR1 is SGHRS, CDR2 YFSETQ. In DNA, the CDR3 is TGCGCCAGCAGCTTGGTGCCAGGGCCACAAGAGACCCAGTACTTC. Amino acids: CASSLVPGPQETQYF.

This chain links TRBV5-1 with TRBJ2-1; possible D gene TRBD2, 6 bases. The CDR3 contains 15 residues. The germline gives CDR1 SGHRS, CDR2 YFSETQ. With 2 bases removed from V and 5 bases from J, the gap between germline ends came to 14 bases. The CDR3 coding sequence is TGCGCCAGCAGCTTAGGAGGGAGTATCGACAATGAGCAGTTCTTC. It specifies CASSLGGSIDNEQFF. Variable domain in full (rest from reference TRBV5-1 and TRBJ2-1): KAGVTQTPRYLIKTRGQQVTLSCSPISGHRSVSWYQQTPGQGLQFLFEYFSETQRNKGNFPGRFSGRQFSNSRSEMNVSTLELGDSALYLCASSLGGSIDNEQFFGPGTRLTVL.

The rearrangement links TRBV7-6 to TRBJ2-2, with 7 nucleotides matching TRBD1. The CDR3 runs to 16 residues. Germline-derived CDR1 and CDR2 are SGHVS and FNYEAQ. J lost 2 bases, V lost 5 bases, and 8 bases had no gene match. CDR3 amino acids: CASSPAGTANTGELFF. CDR3 nucleotide sequence: TGTGCCAGCAGCCCAGCCGGGACAGCCAACACCGGGGAGCTGTTTTTT.

The chain's CDR3 is CASWGGGNPNSPLHF. CDR3 nucleotides: TGTGCCAGCTGGGGGGGAGGGAATCCTAATTCACCCCTCCACTTT. The V and J genes are TRBV27 and TRBJ1-6, with D perhaps TRBD1 (5 bases). Trimming left V 8 bases short and J 6 bases short, with 17 bases between. The CDR3 is 15 residues long. Germline V CDR1 and CDR2: MNHEY, SMNVEV (reference sequence).

V and J are TRBV9 and TRBJ2-7, with TRBD1 identical over 12 bases. V was pared by 3 bases and J by 7 bases, with 8 bases of the junction left unmatched. Germline CDR1 and CDR2: SGDLS and YYNGEE. CDR3 length: 15 amino acids. The CDR3 DNA reads as TGTGCCAGCAGCGACCCGGGACAGGGGGCGAGGGAGCAGTACTTC. This codes for CASSDPGQGAREQYF.

The genes are TRBV5-5 and TRBJ1-4; 7 bases match TRBD1. V lost 5 bases, J lost 6 bases, and 7 bases stayed unmatched. Germline V CDR1 and CDR2: SGHKS, YYEKEE (reference sequence). The CDR3 has 14 residues. CDR3 sequence reads: CASRPDREDEKLFF. Written as DNA, the CDR3 is TGTGCCAGCAGGCCTGACAGGGAGGATGAAAAACTGTTTTTT.

V usage is TRBV28 and J usage is TRBJ2-5; tentatively, D is TRBD1 or TRBD2 (6 bases each). TRBJ2-7 matches the DNA end more closely, so the J call is doubtful. CDR1 is MDHEN, CDR2 SYDVKM, per germline. This CDR3 region has 15 residues. This CDR3 reads CASSLPQRGASEQYF. In DNA, the CDR3 is TGTGCCAGCAGTTTACCCCAGAGGGGGGCCTCCGAGCAGTACTTC.

This rearrangement joins TRBV29-1 to TRBJ2-1; either TRBD1 or TRBD2 may fit D (5 bases each). V lost 0 bases, J lost 8 bases, and 8 bases lay in between. The CDR3 has 12 amino acids. Germline V gene data show CDR1 as SQVTM and CDR2 as ANQGSEA. The CDR3 DNA reads as TGCAGCGTTGAAGAACGAGGGGATGAGCAGTTCTTC. It yields the protein CSVEERGDEQFF.

The chain links TRBV6-6 to TRBJ2-5, with D maybe TRBD2 (5 bases). The end of the DNA is better explained by TRBJ2-7, so the J call may be wrong. Germline-derived CDR1 and CDR2 are MNHNY and SVGAGI (reference sequence). This CDR3 comprises 13 residues. CDR3 bases: TGTGCCAGCAGCCCGGGGAGCTCCTACGAGCAGTACTTC. This translates into CASSPGSSYEQYF.

The chain uses TRBV28 and TRBJ1-2; 7 bases agree with TRBD1. The CDR3 has 14 residues. The V segment lost 4 bases and the J segment 5 bases; nucleotides outside the gene matches: 7. Germline lookup yields CDR1 MDHEN and CDR2 SYDVKM. CDR3 amino acids: CASSSGGPLYGYTF. The CDR3 DNA reads TGTGCCAGCAGTTCAGGGGGACCGTTATATGGCTACACCTTC.

The rearrangement joins TRBV27 to TRBJ2-3, with TRBD1 as a possible D gene (6 bases). The CDR3 sequence is 15 residues long. Trimming took 3 bases from V and 0 from J, leaving 10 bases between them. The germline gives CDR1 MNHEY, CDR2 SMNVEV (reference sequence). This CDR3 reads CASSFGTPSTDTQYF. CDR3 nucleotides: TGTGCCAGCAGTTTTGGGACACCGAGCACAGATACGCAGTATTTT.

The V gene is TRBV4-2, the J gene TRBJ1-2; D is unclear. Looked up from germline, CDR1 is LGHNA and CDR2 is YNFKEQ. Trimming shortened V by 0 bases and J by 2 bases, and 10 bases separated the two germline ends. This CDR3 has 15 amino acids. CDR3 nucleotides: TGTGCCAGCAGCCAAGATCTCGGAGTGAACTATGGCTACACCTTC. Its translation: CASSQDLGVNYGYTF.

The V and J genes are TRBV7-2 and TRBJ2-7, with D hard to call. The germline V and J ends were trimmed by 4 bases and 6 bases, with 16 bases remaining between them. Germline CDR1 reads SGHTA; CDR2 reads FQGNSA. This CDR3 spans 14 amino acids. This CDR3 reads CASSSRTGSPEQYF. The CDR3 DNA follows: TGTGCCAGCAGCTCACGGACGGGCTCGCCCGAGCAGTACTTC.

This chain connects TRBV4-1 to TRBJ1-1; the D is unclear. V dropped 1 base and J dropped 1 base, with 7 bases sitting between them. The CDR3 consists of 14 residues. The germline CDR1 and CDR2 sequences are MGHRA and YSYEKL. CDR3 in amino acids: CASSQVVENTEAFF. The CDR3 nucleotides are TGCGCCAGCAGCCAAGTTGTAGAGAACACTGAAGCTTTCTTT.

The chain joins TRBV19 to TRBJ1-4; D is ambiguous. There are 14 residues in the CDR3. Trimming removed 5 bases at V and 0 bases at J, with 7 bases between. Germline CDR1 LNHDA, CDR2 SQIVND (reference sequence). This chain's CDR3 is CASSPAATNEKLFF. DNA of the CDR3: TGTGCCAGTAGTCCAGCAGCAACTAATGAAAAACTGTTTTTT.

J is TRBJ2-7 and V is TRBV6-6, with D tentatively TRBD1 or TRBD2 (5 bases each). The CDR3 has 14 amino acids. Germline V gene sequence: CDR1 MNHNY, CDR2 SVGAGI (reference sequence). Trimming stripped 8 bases from V and 5 bases from J, with 19 bases between. CDR3 sequence: CASSLYVGTHEQYF. The CDR3 bases are TGTGCCAGCTCCCTTTATGTAGGGACCCACGAGCAGTACTTC.

In its sample, this clone was seen once. J is TRBJ2-7 and V is TRBV18, with 9 bases matching TRBD1. Germline V gives CDR1 KGHSH, CDR2 LQKENI. The CDR3 is 15 amino acids. Germline trimming cut 1 base from V and 4 bases from J; bases unmatched to any gene: 5. The CDR3 DNA follows: TGTGCCAGCTCACCACAGGACAGGGGTGCTTACGAGCAGTACTTC. Amino acid sequence: CASSPQDRGAYEQYF.

The chain employs TRBV13 and TRBJ1-1; a possible D gene is TRBD1 (5 bases). Trimming stripped 8 bases from V and 11 bases from J, with 15 bases between. Germline V gives CDR1 PRHDT, CDR2 FYEKMQ (reference sequence). The CDR3 is 11 amino acids. CDR3 sequence: CASSLGGIAFF. CDR3 sequence (DNA): TGTGCCAGCTCTCTCGGGGGTATCGCTTTCTTT.

The rearrangement joins TRBV4-1 to TRBJ2-3, with 8 bases aligning to TRBD2. J was trimmed by 3 bases and V by 0 bases; bases with no gene match: 11. Germline CDR1 reads MGHRA; CDR2 reads YSYEKL. This CDR3 is built from 18 residues. CDR3 sequence reads: CASSQDPRSGSSTDTQYF. The CDR3 DNA follows: TGCGCCAGCAGCCAAGATCCCCGCAGCGGGAGTAGTACAGATACGCAGTATTTT.

The genes are TRBV28 and TRBJ2-7; unclear D gene. Per the germline V gene, CDR1 is MDHEN and CDR2 is SYDVKM. CDR3 length: 10 amino acids. V dropped 8 bases and J dropped 5 bases, with 7 bases sitting between them. The CDR3 here is CASSGHEQYF. CDR3 bases: TGTGCCAGCTCTGGCCACGAGCAGTACTTC.

The V and J genes are TRBV10-2 and TRBJ2-5; 8 bases are shared with TRBD1. The germline V gene has CDR1 WSHSY and CDR2 SAAADI. CDR3 length: 13 residues. J gave up 4 bases and V 6 bases, and 4 bases lay outside the gene matches. CDR3 residues: CASSKDRAETQYF. CDR3 in DNA: TGCGCCAGCAGCAAGGACAGGGCAGAGACCCAGTACTTC.

The V gene is TRBV7-9, the J gene TRBJ2-3; TRBD2 agrees at 8 bases. Trimming removed 3 bases from V and 3 bases from J; junction bases left unmatched: 5. In germline, CDR1 is SEHNR, CDR2 FQNEAQ (reference sequence). This CDR3 spans 15 amino acids. In DNA, the CDR3 is TGTGCCAGCAGCTTTGGAGCTAGCGGGACAGATACGCAGTATTTT. Translation gives CASSFGASGTDTQYF.

The chain couples TRBV5-6 to TRBJ1-1; no reliable D call. CDR1 and CDR2 (germline): SGHDT, YYEEEE. V was cut by 3 bases and J by 1 base, with 10 bases left in between. This CDR3 comprises 14 residues. The CDR3 loop is CASSSHGENTEAFF. The CDR3 DNA follows: TGTGCCAGCAGCTCCCACGGAGAGAACACTGAAGCTTTCTTT.

This chain connects TRBV28 to TRBJ1-2; 10 nucleotides agree with TRBD1. CDR1 MDHEN and CDR2 SYDVKM come from the germline V gene. The CDR3 contains 15 residues. V gave up 5 bases and J gave up 6 bases; unmatched junction bases: 9. The CDR3 sequence: CASSTGTGVTDGYTF. CDR3 bases: TGTGCCAGCAGTACGGGGACAGGGGTCACCGATGGCTACACCTTC.